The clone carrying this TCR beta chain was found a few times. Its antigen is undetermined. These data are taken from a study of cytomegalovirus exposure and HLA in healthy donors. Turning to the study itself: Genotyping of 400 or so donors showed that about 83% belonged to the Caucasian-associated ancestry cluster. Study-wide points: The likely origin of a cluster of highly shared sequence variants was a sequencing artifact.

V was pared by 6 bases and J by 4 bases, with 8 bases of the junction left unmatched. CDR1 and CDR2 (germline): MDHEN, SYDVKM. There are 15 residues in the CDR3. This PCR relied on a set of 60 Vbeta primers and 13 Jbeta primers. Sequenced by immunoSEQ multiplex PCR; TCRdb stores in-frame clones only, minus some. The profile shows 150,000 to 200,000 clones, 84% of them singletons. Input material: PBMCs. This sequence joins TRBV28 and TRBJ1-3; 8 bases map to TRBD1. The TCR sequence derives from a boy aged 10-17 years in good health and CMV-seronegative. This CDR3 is CASSPRGRGGNTIYF. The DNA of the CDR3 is TGTGCCAGCAGCCCCAGGGGGCGCGGGGGAAACACCATATATTTT.